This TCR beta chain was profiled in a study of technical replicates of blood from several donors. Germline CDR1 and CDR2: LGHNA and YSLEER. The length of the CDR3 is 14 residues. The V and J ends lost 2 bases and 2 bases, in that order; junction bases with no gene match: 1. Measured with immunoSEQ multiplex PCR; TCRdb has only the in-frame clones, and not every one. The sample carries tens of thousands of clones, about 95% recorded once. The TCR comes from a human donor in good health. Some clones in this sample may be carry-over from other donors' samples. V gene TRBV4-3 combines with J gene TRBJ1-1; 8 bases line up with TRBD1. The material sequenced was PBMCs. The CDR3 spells CASSQQGANTEAFF. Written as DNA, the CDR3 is TGCGCCAGCAGCCAACAGGGGGCAAACACTGAAGCTTTCTTT.